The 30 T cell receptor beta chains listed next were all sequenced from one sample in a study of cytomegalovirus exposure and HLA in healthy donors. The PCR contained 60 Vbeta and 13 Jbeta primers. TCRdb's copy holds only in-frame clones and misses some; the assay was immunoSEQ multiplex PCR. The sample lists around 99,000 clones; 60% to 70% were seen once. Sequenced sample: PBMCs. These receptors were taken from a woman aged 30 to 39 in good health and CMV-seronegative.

The CDR3 here is CAITPHQGTYEQYF. CDR3 DNA: TGTGCCATCACGCCCCACCAGGGGACCTACGAGCAGTACTTC. The chain recombines TRBV10-3 with TRBJ2-7, with TRBD1 as a possible D gene (6 bases). CDR1 ENHRY and CDR2 SYGVKD come from the germline V gene. Trimming pared 7 bases from V and 2 bases from J, leaving 15 bases between. The CDR3 is 14 amino acids.

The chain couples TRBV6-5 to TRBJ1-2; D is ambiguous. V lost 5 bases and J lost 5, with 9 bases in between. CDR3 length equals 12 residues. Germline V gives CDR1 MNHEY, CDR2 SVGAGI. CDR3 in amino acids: CASSPDFYGYTF. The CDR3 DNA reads TGTGCCAGCAGTCCAGATTTTTATGGCTACACCTTC.

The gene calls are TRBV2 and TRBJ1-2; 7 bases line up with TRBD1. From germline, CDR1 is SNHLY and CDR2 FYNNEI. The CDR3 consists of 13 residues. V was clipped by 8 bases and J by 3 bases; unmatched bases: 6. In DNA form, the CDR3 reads TGTGCCAGCGTCGTCGACAGGGACTATGGCTACACCTTC. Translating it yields CASVVDRDYGYTF.

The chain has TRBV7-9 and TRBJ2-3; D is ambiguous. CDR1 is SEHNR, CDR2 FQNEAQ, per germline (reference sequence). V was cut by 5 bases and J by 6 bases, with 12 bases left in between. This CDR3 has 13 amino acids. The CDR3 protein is CASSPRRSDTQYF. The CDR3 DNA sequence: TGTGCCAGCAGCCCCCGACGGAGTGATACGCAGTATTTT.

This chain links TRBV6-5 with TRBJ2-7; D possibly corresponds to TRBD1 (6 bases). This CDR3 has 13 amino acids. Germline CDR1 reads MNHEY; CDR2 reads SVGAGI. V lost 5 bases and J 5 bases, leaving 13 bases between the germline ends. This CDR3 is CASSRDRRDEQYF. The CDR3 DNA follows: TGTGCCAGCAGTCGTGACAGGAGAGACGAGCAGTACTTC.

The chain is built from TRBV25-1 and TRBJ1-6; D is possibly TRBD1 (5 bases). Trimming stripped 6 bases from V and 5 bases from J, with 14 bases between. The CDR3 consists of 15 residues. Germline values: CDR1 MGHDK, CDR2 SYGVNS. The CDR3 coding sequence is TGTGCCAGCAGAGGTCAGGGATATAATAATTCACCCCTCCACTTT. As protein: CASRGQGYNNSPLHF. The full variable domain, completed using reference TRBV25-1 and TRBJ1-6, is EADIYQTPRYLVIGTGKKITLECSQTMGHDKMYWYQQDPGMELHLIHYSYGVNSTEKGDLSSESTVSRIRTEHFPLTLESARPSHTSQYLCASRGQGYNNSPLHFGNGTRLTVT.

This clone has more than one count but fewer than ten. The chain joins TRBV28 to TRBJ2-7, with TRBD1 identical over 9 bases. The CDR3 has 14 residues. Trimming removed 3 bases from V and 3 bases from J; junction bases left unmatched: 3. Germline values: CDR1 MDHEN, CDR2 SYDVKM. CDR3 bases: TGTGCCAGCAGTTTCGGGACAGGGAACTACGAGCAGTACTTC. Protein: CASSFGTGNYEQYF.

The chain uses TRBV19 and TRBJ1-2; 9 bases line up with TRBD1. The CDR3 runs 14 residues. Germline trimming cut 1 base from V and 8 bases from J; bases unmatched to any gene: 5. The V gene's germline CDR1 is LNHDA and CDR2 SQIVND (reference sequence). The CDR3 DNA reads TGTGCCAGTAGTATAGCACAGGGGGCAGGGGGCTACACCTTC. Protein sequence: CASSIAQGAGGYTF.

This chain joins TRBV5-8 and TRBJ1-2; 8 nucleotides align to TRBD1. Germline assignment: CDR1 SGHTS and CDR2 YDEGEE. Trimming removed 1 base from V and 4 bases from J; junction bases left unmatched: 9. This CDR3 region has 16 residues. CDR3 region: CASSLSGSGGVYGYTF. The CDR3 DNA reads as TGTGCCAGCAGCTTGTCTGGGTCAGGGGGCGTCTATGGCTACACCTTC. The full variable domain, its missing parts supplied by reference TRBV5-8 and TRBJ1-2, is EAGVTQSPTHLIKTRGQQATLRCSPISGHTSVYWYQQALGLGLQFLLWYDEGEERNRGNFPPRFSGRQFPNYSSELNVNALELEDSALYLCASSLSGSGGVYGYTFGSGTRLTVV.

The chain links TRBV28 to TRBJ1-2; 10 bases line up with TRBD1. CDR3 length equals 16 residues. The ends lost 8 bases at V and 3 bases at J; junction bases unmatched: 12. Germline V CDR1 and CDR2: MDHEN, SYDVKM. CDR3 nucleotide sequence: TGTGCCAGCGAAGACGCAGACAGGGGGCGAGACTATGGCTACACCTTC. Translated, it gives CASEDADRGRDYGYTF.

The CDR3 protein is CASSPPTVSSAFF. DNA for the CDR3: TGTGCCAGCTCACCGCCGACAGTCTCCTCGGCTTTCTTT. This chain uses TRBV18 with TRBJ1-1; a weak D match, TRBD1 (5 bases). Trimming stripped 3 bases from V and 11 bases from J, with 16 bases between. The CDR3 totals 13 residues. Per germline, CDR1 KGHSH and CDR2 LQKENI.

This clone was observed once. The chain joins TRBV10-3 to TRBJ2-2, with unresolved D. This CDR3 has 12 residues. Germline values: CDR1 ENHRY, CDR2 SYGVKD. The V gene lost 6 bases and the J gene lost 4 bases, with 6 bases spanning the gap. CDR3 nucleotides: TGTGCCATCAGAATCCTCACCGGGGAGCTGTTTTTT. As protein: CAIRILTGELFF.

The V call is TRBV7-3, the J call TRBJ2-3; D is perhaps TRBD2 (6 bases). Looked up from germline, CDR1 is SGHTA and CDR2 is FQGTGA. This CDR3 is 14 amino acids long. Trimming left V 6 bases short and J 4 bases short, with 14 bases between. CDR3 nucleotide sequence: TGTGCCAGCAGAGACCCCCGGAGGGCAGATACGCAGTATTTT. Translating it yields CASRDPRRADTQYF. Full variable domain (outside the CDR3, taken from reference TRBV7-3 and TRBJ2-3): GAGVSQTPSNKVTEKGKYVELRCDPISGHTALYWYRQSLGQGPEFLIYFQGTGAADDSGLPNDRFFAVRPEGSVSTLKIQRTERGDSAVYLCASRDPRRADTQYFGPGTRLTVL.

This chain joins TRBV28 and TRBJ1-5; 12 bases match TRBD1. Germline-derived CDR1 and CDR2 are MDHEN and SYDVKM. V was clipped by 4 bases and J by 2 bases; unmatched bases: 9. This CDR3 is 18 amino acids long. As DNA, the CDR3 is TGTGCCAGCAGTTCCGGGACAGGGGGCTTGTCGGGCAATCAGCCCCAGCATTTT. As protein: CASSSGTGGLSGNQPQHF.

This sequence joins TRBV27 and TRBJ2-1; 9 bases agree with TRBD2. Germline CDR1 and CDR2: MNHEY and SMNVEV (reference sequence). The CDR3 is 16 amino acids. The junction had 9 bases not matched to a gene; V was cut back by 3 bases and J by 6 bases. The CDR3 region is CASSFSGSGGINEQFF. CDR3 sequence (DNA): TGTGCCAGCAGTTTCTCCGGTAGCGGGGGTATCAATGAGCAGTTCTTC.

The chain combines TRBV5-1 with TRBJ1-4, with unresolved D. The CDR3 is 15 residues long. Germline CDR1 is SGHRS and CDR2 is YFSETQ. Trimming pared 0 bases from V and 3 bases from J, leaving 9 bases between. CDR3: CASSLAGGPNEKLFF. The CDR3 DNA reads TGCGCCAGCAGCTTGGCAGGAGGACCTAATGAAAAACTGTTTTTT.

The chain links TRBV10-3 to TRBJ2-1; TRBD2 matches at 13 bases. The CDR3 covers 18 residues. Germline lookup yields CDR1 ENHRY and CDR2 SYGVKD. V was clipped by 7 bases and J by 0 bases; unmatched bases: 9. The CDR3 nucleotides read TGTGCCATCAAGCCGGGACTAGCGGGGTCGAGCTCCTACAATGAGCAGTTCTTC. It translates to CAIKPGLAGSSSYNEQFF.

CDR3 loop: CASSRAGSSSYEQYF. The CDR3 DNA is TGTGCCAGCAGCCGCGCGGGTTCGAGCTCCTACGAGCAGTACTTC. This chain links TRBV5-4 with TRBJ2-7, with a tentative D call TRBD2 (5 bases). V gave up 4 bases and J gave up 0 bases, with 14 bases separating them. The V gene's germline CDR1 is SGHNT and CDR2 YYREEE (reference sequence). The CDR3 consists of 15 residues.

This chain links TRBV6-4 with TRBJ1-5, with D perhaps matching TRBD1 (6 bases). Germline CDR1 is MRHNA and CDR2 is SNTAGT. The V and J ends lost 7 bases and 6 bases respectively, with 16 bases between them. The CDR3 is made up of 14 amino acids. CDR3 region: CASTPSQGRQPQHF. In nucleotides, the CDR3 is TGTGCCAGCACCCCCAGCCAGGGGCGTCAGCCCCAGCATTTT.

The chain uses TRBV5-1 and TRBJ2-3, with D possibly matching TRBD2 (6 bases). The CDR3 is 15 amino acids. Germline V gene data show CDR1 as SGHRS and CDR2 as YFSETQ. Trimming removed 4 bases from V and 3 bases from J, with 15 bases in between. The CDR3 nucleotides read TGCGCCAGCAGCATACGGGACTTTCGGACAGATACGCAGTATTTT. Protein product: CASSIRDFRTDTQYF.

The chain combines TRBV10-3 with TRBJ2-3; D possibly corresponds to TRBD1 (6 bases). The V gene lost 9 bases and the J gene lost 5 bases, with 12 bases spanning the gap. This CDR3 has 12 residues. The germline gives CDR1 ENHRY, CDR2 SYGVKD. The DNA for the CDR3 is TGTGCCATGCAGGGGCAAGGAGATACGCAGTATTTT. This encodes CAMQGQGDTQYF.

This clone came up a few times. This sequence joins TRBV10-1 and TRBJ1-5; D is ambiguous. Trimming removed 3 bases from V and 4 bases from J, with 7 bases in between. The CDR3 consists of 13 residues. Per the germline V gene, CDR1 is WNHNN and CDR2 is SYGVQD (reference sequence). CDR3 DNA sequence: TGCGCCAGCAGTGAACATCTGAATCAGCCCCAGCATTTT. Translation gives CASSEHLNQPQHF.

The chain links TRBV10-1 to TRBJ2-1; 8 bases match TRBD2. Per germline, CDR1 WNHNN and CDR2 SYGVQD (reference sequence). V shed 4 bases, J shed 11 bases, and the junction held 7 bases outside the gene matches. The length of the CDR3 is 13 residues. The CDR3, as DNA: TGCGCCAGCAGTGCCGCCAGCGGGGGTAAGCAGTTCTTC. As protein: CASSAASGGKQFF.

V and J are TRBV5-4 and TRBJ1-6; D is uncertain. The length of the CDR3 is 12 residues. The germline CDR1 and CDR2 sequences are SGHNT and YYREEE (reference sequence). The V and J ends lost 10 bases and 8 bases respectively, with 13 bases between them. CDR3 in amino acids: CAVRLKDSPLHF. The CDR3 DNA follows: TGTGCCGTCAGGCTGAAGGATTCACCCCTCCACTTT.

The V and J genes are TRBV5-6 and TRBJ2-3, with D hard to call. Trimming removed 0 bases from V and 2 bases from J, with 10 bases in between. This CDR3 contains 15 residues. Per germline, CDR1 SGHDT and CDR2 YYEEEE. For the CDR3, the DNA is TGTGCCAGCAGCTTGGTCGAGCGACCCACAGATACGCAGTATTTT. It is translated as CASSLVERPTDTQYF.

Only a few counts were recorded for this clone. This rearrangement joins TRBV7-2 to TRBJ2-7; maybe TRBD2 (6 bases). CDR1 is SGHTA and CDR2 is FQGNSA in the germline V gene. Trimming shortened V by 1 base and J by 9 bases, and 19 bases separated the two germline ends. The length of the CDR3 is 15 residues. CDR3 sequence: CASSLDPLLATGQYF. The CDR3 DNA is TGTGCCAGCAGCTTAGATCCCCTACTAGCTACCGGGCAGTACTTC.

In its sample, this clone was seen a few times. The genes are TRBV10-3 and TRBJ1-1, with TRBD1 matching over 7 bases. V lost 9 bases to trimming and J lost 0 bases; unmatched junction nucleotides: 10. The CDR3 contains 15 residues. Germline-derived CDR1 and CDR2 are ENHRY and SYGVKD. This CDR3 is CAITEYGTVNTEAFF. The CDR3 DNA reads TGTGCCATAACCGAGTACGGGACAGTGAACACTGAAGCTTTCTTT.

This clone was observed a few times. CDR3 nucleotides: TGCGCCAGCAGCGAGGGACAGAGGGAGACCCAGTACTTC. Its protein product is CASSEGQRETQYF. This chain uses TRBV10-1 with TRBJ2-5; 7 bases map to TRBD1. Germline V lookup: CDR1 WNHNN, CDR2 SYGVQD (reference sequence). V lost 6 bases, J lost 5 bases, and 6 bases stayed unmatched. The CDR3 is made up of 13 amino acids.

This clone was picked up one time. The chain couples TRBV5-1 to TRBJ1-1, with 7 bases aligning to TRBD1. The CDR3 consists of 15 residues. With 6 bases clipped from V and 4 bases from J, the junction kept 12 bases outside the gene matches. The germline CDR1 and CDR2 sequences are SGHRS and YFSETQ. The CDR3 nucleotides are TGCGCCAGCACTTCAGGGGGACGAGCTGGCACTGAAGCTTTCTTT. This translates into CASTSGGRAGTEAFF.

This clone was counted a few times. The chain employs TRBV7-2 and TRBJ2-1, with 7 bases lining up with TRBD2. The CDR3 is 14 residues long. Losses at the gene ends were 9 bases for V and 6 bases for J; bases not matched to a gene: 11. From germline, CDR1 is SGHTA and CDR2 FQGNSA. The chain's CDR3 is CASLIGGRVNEQFF. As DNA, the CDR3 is TGTGCCAGTCTTATAGGCGGGAGAGTCAATGAGCAGTTCTTC.